This is a list of T cell receptor beta chains from one sample in a study of neurological immune-mediated disorders. TCRdb fed the 5' RACE reads into MiXCR, producing one record per CDR3 protein. The sample consists of tens of thousands of distinct CDR3 sequences, approximately 15% of them appearing once. The specimen was PBMCs. These receptors were taken from a female donor with HTLV-1-associated myelopathy (HAM/TSP). CDR3s include the opening cysteine and the closing phenylalanine or tryptophan. Fields, in order: clone size, J gene, D gene, V gene, CDR3 DNA, CDR3 protein. The D gene is left open where the match is weak. Expanded clones get a size class; other rows say once, few or many, or leave the size out.

clone size: many; J gene: TRBJ2-2; D gene: NA; V gene: TRBV7-3; CDR3 DNA: TGTGCCAGCAGCCCTAGGGTTTACACCGGGGAGCTGTTTTTT; CDR3 protein: CASSPRVYTGELFF
clone size: few; J gene: TRBJ2-2; D gene: TRBD1; V gene: TRBV18; CDR3 DNA: TGTGCCAGCTCACCAGGGACAGGGGGCCGCCGAAACACCGGGGAGCTGTTTTTT; CDR3 protein: CASSPGTGGRRNTGELFF
clone size: many; J gene: TRBJ2-7; D gene: TRBD1; V gene: TRBV28; CDR3 DNA: TGTGCCAGCAGTCAGACAGGGTGGAACTACGAGCAGTACTTC; CDR3 protein: CASSQTGWNYEQYF
clone size: many; J gene: TRBJ2-1; D gene: TRBD1; V gene: TRBV10-3; CDR3 DNA: TGTGCCATCAGTGAGCCCCCCAGGGGGCTAAGAAACAATGAGCAGTTCTTC; CDR3 protein: CAISEPPRGLRNNEQFF
clone size: many; J gene: TRBJ2-4; D gene: TRBD2; V gene: TRBV20-1; CDR3 DNA: TGCAGTGCTTTTCGCAGTAGCGGGGGACGATTAGCCAAAAACATTCAGTACTTC; CDR3 protein: CSAFRSSGGRLAKNIQYF
clone size: few; J gene: TRBJ1-1; D gene: NA; V gene: TRBV7-2; CDR3 DNA: TGTGCCAGCAGCCAGTCGGGGAACACTGAAGCTTTCTTT; CDR3 protein: CASSQSGNTEAFF
clone size: many; J gene: TRBJ2-3; D gene: NA; V gene: TRBV5-1; CDR3 DNA: TGCGCCAGCAGCTTGGCAGTTTACACAGATACGCAGTATTTT; CDR3 protein: CASSLAVYTDTQYF
clone size: many; J gene: TRBJ1-1; D gene: TRBD1; V gene: TRBV6-5; CDR3 DNA: TGTGCCAGCAGTTACTTAACAGGGGGCGCGGGCGCTTTCTTT; CDR3 protein: CASSYLTGGAGAFF
clone size: NA; J gene: TRBJ2-2; D gene: TRBD1; V gene: TRBV25-1; CDR3 DNA: TGTGCCAGCAGTGAGACAGGGGCAACCTGGGAGCTGTTTTTT; CDR3 protein: CASSETGATWELFF
clone size: many; J gene: TRBJ2-3; D gene: TRBD2; V gene: TRBV10-3; CDR3 DNA: TGTGCCATCAGTGATGGGGGGGGGGGAGATACGCAGTATTTT; CDR3 protein: CAISDGGGGDTQYF
clone size: many; J gene: TRBJ2-3; D gene: NA; V gene: TRBV20-1; CDR3 DNA: TGCAGTGCTGCGCGATGGGACTTGGAAGCAGATACGCAGTATTTT; CDR3 protein: CSAARWDLEADTQYF
clone size: many; J gene: TRBJ2-7; D gene: TRBD1; V gene: TRBV7-2; CDR3 DNA: TGTGCCAGCAGCTTACGGGGACAGGGTTCCTACGAGCAGTACTTC; CDR3 protein: CASSLRGQGSYEQYF
clone size: many; J gene: TRBJ1-2; D gene: TRBD1; V gene: TRBV29-1; CDR3 DNA: TGCAGCGTTGAAGCGACAGGGGGGAGCGACTATGGCTACACCTTC; CDR3 protein: CSVEATGGSDYGYTF
clone size: many; J gene: TRBJ2-1; D gene: TRBD2; V gene: TRBV3-1; CDR3 DNA: TGTGCCAGCAGCCTGACTAGCTGGCCGGACAATGAGCAGTTCTTC; CDR3 protein: CASSLTSWPDNEQFF
clone size: many; J gene: TRBJ2-7; D gene: NA; V gene: TRBV28; CDR3 DNA: TGTGCCAGCAGTTTAGGGTTCTTATACGAGCAGTACTTC; CDR3 protein: CASSLGFLYEQYF
clone size: many; J gene: TRBJ1-2; D gene: TRBD1; V gene: TRBV5-1; CDR3 DNA: TGCGCCAGCAGCAGTCAGGGGGCTGGCTATGGCTACACCTTC; CDR3 protein: CASSSQGAGYGYTF
clone size: many; J gene: TRBJ2-7; D gene: NA; V gene: TRBV6-2/TRBV6-3; CDR3 DNA: TGTGCCAGCAGTTGGAATAAGGACTACGAGCAGTACTTC; CDR3 protein: CASSWNKDYEQYF
clone size: medium-sized; J gene: TRBJ2-1; D gene: TRBD1; V gene: TRBV28; CDR3 DNA: TGTGCCAGCAGTCTAACAACACAGGGGTTCAATGAGCAGTTCTTC; CDR3 protein: CASSLTTQGFNEQFF
clone size: few; J gene: TRBJ2-7; D gene: NA; V gene: TRBV11-2; CDR3 DNA: TGTGCCAGCAGCTTAGGTAATCCGGGGGCCCTTGGCGAGCAGTACTTC; CDR3 protein: CASSLGNPGALGEQYF
clone size: NA; J gene: TRBJ2-7; D gene: TRBD2; V gene: TRBV5-1; CDR3 DNA: TGCGCCAGCAGCTTACGGGGGGATGCATACGATGAGCAGTACTTC; CDR3 protein: CASSLRGDAYDEQYF
clone size: many; J gene: TRBJ2-4; D gene: TRBD2; V gene: TRBV10-3; CDR3 DNA: TGTGCCATCAGTGAGACTAGCGGGGGGGCCGGGTTGATCAAAAACATTCAGTACTTC; CDR3 protein: CAISETSGGAGLIKNIQYF
clone size: NA; J gene: TRBJ1-1; D gene: NA; V gene: TRBV5-1; CDR3 DNA: TGCGCCAGCAGCTTGCAGGGAAAGGGTAACCCTATTTTATACCCGAACACTGAAGCTTTCTTT; CDR3 protein: CASSLQGKGNPILYPNTEAFF
clone size: many; J gene: TRBJ1-1; D gene: TRBD1; V gene: TRBV2; CDR3 DNA: TGTGCCAGTACCGGGACAGTGAACACTGAAGCTTTCTTT; CDR3 protein: CASTGTVNTEAFF
clone size: many; J gene: TRBJ2-1; D gene: NA; V gene: TRBV5-1; CDR3 DNA: TGCGCCAGCAGCTTGTCCCTCACAAACGGTTATGAGCAGTTCTTC; CDR3 protein: CASSLSLTNGYEQFF
clone size: NA; J gene: TRBJ1-1; D gene: NA; V gene: TRBV6-6; CDR3 DNA: TGTGCCAGCAGTTACCAGGGTTCGAAAGACACTGAAGCTTTCTTT; CDR3 protein: CASSYQGSKDTEAFF
clone size: NA; J gene: TRBJ2-2; D gene: NA; V gene: TRBV24-1; CDR3 DNA: TGTGCCACTCCCGAAGGGGCCGGCACCGGGGAGCTGTTTTTT; CDR3 protein: CATPEGAGTGELFF
clone size: many; J gene: TRBJ1-5; D gene: NA; V gene: TRBV25-1; CDR3 DNA: TGTGCCAGCTCGTGGGGCCCGGGGCCCCAGCATTTT; CDR3 protein: CASSWGPGPQHF
clone size: few; J gene: TRBJ2-7; D gene: NA; V gene: TRBV5-1; CDR3 DNA: TGCGCCAGCAGCTTTGAGGGGATTTTCAACGAGCAGTACTTC; CDR3 protein: CASSFEGIFNEQYF
clone size: few; J gene: TRBJ2-7; D gene: NA; V gene: TRBV28; CDR3 DNA: TGTGCCAGCAGCACACCGGACTGGTTGCGCGAGCAGTACTTC; CDR3 protein: CASSTPDWLREQYF
clone size: many; J gene: TRBJ2-5; D gene: NA; V gene: TRBV25-1; CDR3 DNA: TGTGCCAGCAGTGGGAGGACGGAGGTAGAGACCCAGTACTTC; CDR3 protein: CASSGRTEVETQYF
clone size: many; J gene: TRBJ1-6; D gene: NA; V gene: TRBV7-9; CDR3 DNA: TGTGCCAGCAGCCCCGGGGGGAATTCACCCCTCCACTTT; CDR3 protein: CASSPGGNSPLHF
clone size: many; J gene: TRBJ1-1; D gene: NA; V gene: TRBV20-1; CDR3 DNA: TGCAGTGCTAGTGGGGATGCTGGGACTGAAGCTTTCTTT; CDR3 protein: CSASGDAGTEAFF
clone size: many; J gene: TRBJ2-7; D gene: TRBD1; V gene: TRBV5-1; CDR3 DNA: TGCGCCAGCAGCCCAGGGACAGGGGGCCTTTCCGAGCAGTACTTC; CDR3 protein: CASSPGTGGLSEQYF
clone size: many; J gene: TRBJ2-1; D gene: TRBD1; V gene: TRBV6-6; CDR3 DNA: TGTGCCAGCAGGAAAATCCGGACAGGGGTAGGGGAGCAGTTCTTC; CDR3 protein: CASRKIRTGVGEQFF
clone size: many; J gene: TRBJ1-4; D gene: NA; V gene: TRBV4-1; CDR3 DNA: TGCGCCAGCAGCCAAGGAGGGAATACGGTCGAAAAACTGTTTTTT; CDR3 protein: CASSQGGNTVEKLFF
clone size: many; J gene: TRBJ2-5; D gene: TRBD1; V gene: TRBV20-1; CDR3 DNA: TGCAGTGCTGCTTCCCCGGGGCTAATTGACGGGACAGGGGAGACCCAGTACTTC; CDR3 protein: CSAASPGLIDGTGETQYF
clone size: many; J gene: TRBJ1-1; D gene: NA; V gene: TRBV6-6; CDR3 DNA: TGTGCCAGCAGGACGGAGGACAGACATGAAGCTTTCTTT; CDR3 protein: CASRTEDRHEAFF
clone size: many; J gene: TRBJ2-3; D gene: TRBD2; V gene: TRBV5-1; CDR3 DNA: TGCGCCAGCAGCTTGATGAGGGTACTAGCGGGGGGGCCGCAAGATACGCAGTATTTT; CDR3 protein: CASSLMRVLAGGPQDTQYF
clone size: NA; J gene: TRBJ1-1; D gene: NA; V gene: TRBV6-6; CDR3 DNA: TGTGCCAGCAGTTACTCCAGGGAACGGGCTGAAGCTTTCTTT; CDR3 protein: CASSYSRERAEAFF
clone size: many; J gene: TRBJ2-2; D gene: NA; V gene: TRBV28; CDR3 DNA: TGTGCCAGCAGCCAGGGGACGAACACCGGGGAGCTGTTTTTT; CDR3 protein: CASSQGTNTGELFF
clone size: many; J gene: TRBJ1-6; D gene: NA; V gene: TRBV5-8; CDR3 DNA: TGTGCCAGCAGCTTGGGACAGTCGTATTCACCCCTCCACTTT; CDR3 protein: CASSLGQSYSPLHF
clone size: NA; J gene: TRBJ2-5; D gene: TRBD2; V gene: TRBV12-3/TRBV12-4; CDR3 DNA: TGTGCCAGCAGTTTAGGCGTTTTGCAGACTAGCGGTGAGGAGACCCAGTACTTC; CDR3 protein: CASSLGVLQTSGEETQYF
clone size: many; J gene: TRBJ2-1; D gene: NA; V gene: TRBV2; CDR3 DNA: TGTGCCAGCAGTGCTAGTTCCCATGAGCAGTTCTTC; CDR3 protein: CASSASSHEQFF
clone size: many; J gene: TRBJ2-1; D gene: NA; V gene: TRBV2; CDR3 DNA: TGTGCCAGCAGTGAGACAGGCCCAGGGAGCTCCTACAATGAGCAGTTCTTC; CDR3 protein: CASSETGPGSSYNEQFF
clone size: many; J gene: TRBJ2-6; D gene: NA; V gene: TRBV6-5; CDR3 DNA: TGTGCCAGCAGTTACCTCTCTGGGGCCAACGTCCTGACTTTC; CDR3 protein: CASSYLSGANVLTF
clone size: few; J gene: TRBJ1-5; D gene: NA; V gene: TRBV5-1; CDR3 DNA: TGCGCCAGCAGCTCGGACGGAGTCAATCAGCCCCAGCATTTT; CDR3 protein: CASSSDGVNQPQHF
clone size: NA; J gene: TRBJ2-5; D gene: TRBD2; V gene: TRBV20-1; CDR3 DNA: TGCAGTGCTTACGTTAGCGGGGGGCTGCGGGAGACCCAGTACTTC; CDR3 protein: CSAYVSGGLRETQYF